The clone carrying this T cell receptor (beta chain) has only a few counts. Its antigen is not identified. Researchers defined stable Graves' hyperthyroidism as no ophthalmopathy progression within 18 months. Patients aged 18 to 65 had newly diagnosed hyperthyroidism that had lasted under 2 months. Uncontrolled infection, other autoimmune disease, pregnancy and lactation each barred patients from inclusion. The data were taken from a study of T cells in Graves' hyperthyroidism and ophthalmopathy. Amplified regions were TCR beta CDR3 sequences from RNA transcripts. The HTBI primer set served for first-round RT-PCR of the TCR CDR3. MiXCR, applied by TCRdb to the multiplex PCR reads, yields one record per CDR3 protein. The sample lists about 400,000 distinct CDR3 sequences, 25% occurring once. CDR3 length: 16 residues. Germline V CDR1 and CDR2: LNHNV, YYDKDF (reference sequence). Trimming cost V 4 bases and J 5 bases; bases outside gene matches: 6.

Findings and limits, study-wide: Separation of ophthalmopathy from stable hyperthyroidism was achieved by a 13 V-J model.

The sample comprised blood. This receptor was taken from a man between 45 and 60 years old with Graves' hyperthyroidism. V is TRBV15 and J is TRBJ2-1; 12 bases match TRBD2. The CDR3 region is CATSIELAGGNNEQFF. The CDR3 DNA is TGTGCCACCAGCATAGAACTAGCGGGAGGCAACAATGAGCAGTTCTTC.